These 30 T cell receptor beta chains were sequenced from one sample in a study of spatial heterogeneity in lung cancer (dated by TCRdb to between 2018 and 2021). Receptors were amplified or captured by 5' RACE. The listed sequencing device is NextSeq 500. The public reads were quality trimmed at Q25 with fastp and then assembled into clones with MiXCR by TCRdb, keeping productive beta chains. Each entry merges the rows of one CDR3 protein and shows their most common DNA and genes. This sample lists more than 30,000 distinct CDR3 sequences; roughly 5.2% were detected once. Of the sample, roughly 25% falls within the top ten clones. Reading the label with the study, this specimen's time point is: sample taken at primary tumor resection. This sample comprised PBMCs, obtained at surgery. These receptors all stem from a female donor with early-stage non-small cell lung cancer.

This clonotype was recorded at least ten times. V and J are TRBV7-3 and TRBJ2-2; 7 positions match TRBD1. Germline V gives CDR1 SGHTA, CDR2 FQGTGA. The CDR3 is 13 amino acids. Losses at the gene ends were 5 bases for V and 5 bases for J; bases not matched to a gene: 2. CDR3 DNA sequence: TGTGCCAGCAGCCCAGGGGGTACCGGGGAGCTGTTTTTT. This encodes CASSPGGTGELFF.

In this sample, this clonotype turned up many times. The chain is built from TRBV4-1 and TRBJ1-2; D not resolved. This CDR3 is built from 11 residues. Germline V gene data show CDR1 as MGHRA and CDR2 as YSYEKL. V was pared by 2 bases and J by 8 bases, with 6 bases between. CDR3 DNA sequence: TGCGCCAGCAGCCAACTGGGCGGCTACACCTTC. Translating gives CASSQLGGYTF.

This clonotype has ten or more counts. This chain uses TRBV5-1 with TRBJ2-5; D not certain. The V end lost 1 base, the J end lost 2 bases, and 9 bases lay between the germline ends. Germline CDR1 and CDR2: SGHRS and YFSETQ. The CDR3 extends over 14 amino acids. CDR3 region: CASSLTPQQETQYF. Here the CDR3 DNA reads TGCGCCAGCAGCTTGACGCCTCAACAAGAGACCCAGTACTTC. The full variable domain, rest sourced from reference TRBV5-1 and TRBJ2-5, is KAGVTQTPRYLIKTRGQQVTLSCSPISGHRSVSWYQQTPGQGLQFLFEYFSETQRNKGNFPGRFSGRQFSNSRSEMNVSTLELGDSALYLCASSLTPQQETQYFGPGTRLLVL.

The chain links TRBV12-3 or TRBV12-4 to TRBJ1-2; D is ambiguous. The ends were cut back, 6 bases at V and 4 bases at J, with 18 bases in the middle. This CDR3 has 15 residues. This CDR3 reads CASSTHLGNPYGYTF. For the CDR3, the DNA is TGTGCCAGCAGCACCCATCTGGGCAACCCCTATGGCTACACCTTC.

There are many counts of this clonotype. The chain has TRBV18 and TRBJ2-7, with TRBD1 matching 8 bases. Unmatched junction bases numbered 10, after V lost 2 bases and J lost 4 bases. The CDR3 loop spans 16 amino acids. Germline CDR1 is KGHSH and CDR2 is LQKENI. The CDR3 loop reads CASSPISGQGAYEQYF. Here the CDR3 DNA reads TGTGCCAGCTCACCAATTTCGGGTCAGGGGGCTTACGAGCAGTACTTC.

The DNA for the CDR3 is TGTGCCAGCAGTGAATCGTCTAAGGGCAACTATGGCTACACCTTC. Its protein product is CASSESSKGNYGYTF. This chain joins TRBV25-1 and TRBJ1-2; D gene ambiguous. The CDR3 covers 15 residues. V was shortened by 1 base and J by 2 bases, with 11 bases between the two germline ends. Germline CDR1 reads MGHDK; CDR2 reads SYGVNS.

This clonotype was counted many times. This chain links TRBV9 with TRBJ1-3; possible D gene TRBD1, 6 bases. The V end was cut by 2 bases, the J end by 0 bases, with 12 bases between. The V gene's germline CDR1 is SGDLS and CDR2 YYNGEE. CDR3 length equals 16 residues. CDR3 sequence: CASSVGQTFSGNTIYF. Here the CDR3 DNA reads TGTGCCAGCAGCGTCGGACAGACCTTCTCTGGAAACACCATATATTTT.

The chain employs TRBV11-3 and TRBJ2-5, with a tentative D call TRBD1 (5 bases). The ends were cut back, 0 bases at V and 6 bases at J, with 11 bases in the middle. The CDR3 contains 14 residues. The germline V gene has CDR1 SGHNT and CDR2 YENEEA. CDR3 sequence (DNA): TGTGCCAGCAGCTTAGAGGCAGGGTCACAGACCCAGTACTTC. Protein: CASSLEAGSQTQYF.

This clonotype was counted at least ten times. This chain joins TRBV12-5 and TRBJ2-5; no definite D call. The germline CDR1 and CDR2 sequences are LGHNT and FRNRAP. Trimming stripped 1 base from V and 3 bases from J, with 6 bases between. The CDR3 has 13 residues. The CDR3 is CASGLASEETQYF. The CDR3 DNA reads TGTGCTAGTGGTTTGGCCTCTGAAGAGACCCAGTACTTC.

This clonotype has ten or more counts. DNA for the CDR3: TGTGCCAGCAGTGAAGCGCTTCGGGGGGAAACTGAAGCTTTCTTT. Residues: CASSEALRGETEAFF. The chain has TRBV2 and TRBJ1-1; D is possibly TRBD1 (5 bases). The CDR3 contains 15 residues. Trimming shortened V by 0 bases and J by 5 bases, and 13 bases separated the two germline ends. Germline loops: CDR1 SNHLY, CDR2 FYNNEI.

V and J are TRBV21-1 and TRBJ2-3; the table's D call, TRBD2, was not checked against the DNA. TRBV21-1 corresponds to a pseudogene. The CDR3 has 20 residues. Here the CDR3 reads CASSKVFTLAGARSTDTQYF. CDR3 nucleotide sequence: TGTGCCAGCAGCAAAGTTTTCACACTAGCGGGGGCCCGAAGCACAGATACGCAGTATTTT.

This sequence joins TRBV3-1 and TRBJ1-1; D might be TRBD1 (5 bases). The CDR3 sequence is 13 residues long. Trimming removed 5 bases from V and 7 bases from J, with 14 bases in between. Germline assignment: CDR1 LGHDT and CDR2 YNNKEL (reference sequence). CDR3 in amino acids: CASSFSGSFEAFF. CDR3 coding DNA: TGTGCCAGCAGCTTTTCAGGGAGTTTTGAAGCTTTCTTT.

This clonotype was counted ten times or more. J is TRBJ2-7 and V is TRBV2; perhaps TRBD1 as D (5 bases). Germline lookup yields CDR1 SNHLY and CDR2 FYNNEI. V lost 4 bases to trimming and J lost 2 bases, with 15 bases between them. The CDR3 has 15 amino acids. DNA for the CDR3: TGTGCCAGCAGTGCAGGGAATCCCATAACCTACGAGCAGTACTTC. As protein: CASSAGNPITYEQYF.

The chain recombines TRBV5-8 with TRBJ1-4; no definite D call. Per germline, CDR1 SGHTS and CDR2 YDEGEE. This CDR3 is 13 amino acids long. V lost 2 bases and J 7 bases, leaving 9 bases between the germline ends. This chain's CDR3 is CASSFRGGEKLFF. CDR3 coding DNA: TGTGCCAGCAGCTTTCGGGGAGGTGAAAAACTGTTTTTT.

This clonotype was detected many times. The chain has TRBV28 and TRBJ1-2, with 10 nucleotides matching TRBD1. This CDR3 spans 17 amino acids. Per the germline V gene, CDR1 is MDHEN and CDR2 is SYDVKM. Trimming removed 1 base from V and 1 base from J; junction bases left unmatched: 6. As DNA, the CDR3 is TGTGCCAGCAGTTTATTGGGACAGGGGCCTTTTAACTATGGCTACACCTTC. Amino acid sequence: CASSLLGQGPFNYGYTF.

This clonotype was recorded many times. The chain is built from TRBV29-1 and TRBJ1-5; TRBD1 matches at 10 bases. CDR1 and CDR2 from the germline V gene are SQVTM and ANQGSEA. This CDR3 region has 13 residues. The ends lost 6 bases at V and 4 bases at J; junction bases unmatched: 3. The CDR3 spells CSVQGQGNQPQHF. The CDR3 bases are TGCAGCGTCCAGGGACAGGGGAATCAGCCCCAGCATTTT.

This clonotype was seen many times. The chain has TRBV19 and TRBJ2-2; D remains ambiguous. Trimming took 6 bases from V and 1 from J, leaving 9 bases between them. Germline CDR1 and CDR2: LNHDA and SQIVND (reference sequence). The CDR3 is 14 amino acids. The CDR3 reads CASRWGLNTGELFF. In DNA form, the CDR3 reads TGTGCCAGTAGGTGGGGATTGAACACCGGGGAGCTGTTTTTT.

This clonotype was seen a few times. The genes are TRBV9 and TRBJ2-1; 10 bases are shared with TRBD2. V shed 3 bases and J 4 bases; nucleotides not matched to a gene: 7. CDR3 size: 16 residues. Germline loops: CDR1 SGDLS, CDR2 YYNGEE. The CDR3 is CASSGQTSGPYNEQFF. CDR3 bases: TGTGCCAGCAGCGGACAGACTAGCGGGCCTTACAATGAGCAGTTCTTC.

This clonotype was detected a few times. The V and J genes are TRBV28 and TRBJ2-6; weak D call: TRBD1 (6 bases). This CDR3 region has 15 residues. Trimming pared 2 bases from V and 6 bases from J, leaving 11 bases between. Germline V gives CDR1 MDHEN, CDR2 SYDVKM. The CDR3, as DNA: TGTGCCAGCAGTTTAGGGGCAGGGGCGGCCAACGTCCTGACTTTC. This sequence encodes CASSLGAGAANVLTF.

This clonotype was seen many times. The genes are TRBV20-1 and TRBJ2-1; D is unresolved. This CDR3 has 12 residues. Between the trimmed V and J ends, which lost 5 bases and 0 bases, there was a span of 5 bases. Germline CDR1 reads DFQATT; CDR2 reads SNEGSKA (reference sequence). In DNA, the CDR3 is TGCAGTGCTCATAGCTCCTACAATGAGCAGTTCTTC. Translated, it gives CSAHSSYNEQFF.

This clonotype was picked up many times. V gene TRBV4-1 combines with J gene TRBJ2-1; D is perhaps TRBD2 (6 bases). V was pared by 7 bases and J by 6 bases, with 25 bases between. The CDR3 extends over 17 amino acids. CDR1 is MGHRA and CDR2 is YSYEKL in the germline V gene. Here the CDR3 reads CASNGRLRGQGSNEQFF. For the CDR3, the DNA is TGCGCCAGCAACGGAAGGTTGCGGGGCCAGGGAAGCAATGAGCAGTTCTTC.

This clonotype was seen at least ten times. The final CDR3 position lacks the conserved phenylalanine or tryptophan, pointing to a likely read error. Because the CDR3's place on the DNA is in doubt, the DNA is left out and the CDR3 is given as listed by TCRdb. The chain combines TRBV20-1 with TRBJ1-1; TRBD1 is taken as the D call from the table, unchecked against the DNA. The CDR3 is 17 amino acids in total, end residues counted. Looked up from germline, CDR1 is DFQATT and CDR2 is SNEGSKA (reference sequence). The CDR3 reads CSARASFGRSGQGVLRI.

This clonotype was counted ten times or more. This chain joins TRBV7-3 and TRBJ2-5, with 7 bases that match TRBD1. V shed 5 bases and J 2 bases; nucleotides not matched to a gene: 8. Germline V gene data show CDR1 as SGHTA and CDR2 as FQGTGA. This CDR3 region has 15 residues. For the CDR3, the DNA is TGTGCCAGCAGCGCTCAGGGGGAAGCACAAGAGACCCAGTACTTC. Its protein product is CASSAQGEAQETQYF.

The rearrangement links TRBV10-3 to TRBJ1-2; TRBD1 aligns across 9 bases. The J segment lost 7 bases and the V segment lost 9 bases, leaving 12 bases of the junction unmatched. In germline, CDR1 is ENHRY, CDR2 SYGVKD. This CDR3 spans 14 amino acids. The CDR3 region is CAIRDREGHVGYTF. The DNA of the CDR3 is TGTGCCATAAGGGACAGGGAAGGACATGTTGGCTACACCTTC.

This clonotype was counted many times. The chain has TRBV4-2 and TRBJ1-1; D ambiguous. The V end was cut by 0 bases, the J end by 6 bases, with 14 bases between. Germline CDR1 LGHNA, CDR2 YNFKEQ. The CDR3 extends over 15 amino acids. The CDR3 bases are TGTGCCAGCAGCCAAGATAATGGGTTATGGGCTGAAGCTTTCTTT. It specifies CASSQDNGLWAEAFF.

This clonotype was found many times. The chain combines TRBV7-9 with TRBJ2-1; 13 nucleotides line up with TRBD2. CDR3 length equals 15 residues. V was pared by 5 bases and J by 4 bases, with 2 bases of the junction left unmatched. Per the germline V gene, CDR1 is SEHNR and CDR2 is FQNEAQ (reference sequence). The CDR3 loop reads CASSLTSGGYNEQFF. In DNA, the CDR3 is TGTGCCAGCAGCCTGACTAGCGGGGGGTACAATGAGCAGTTCTTC.

This clonotype appeared many times. The rearrangement joins TRBV7-9 to TRBJ2-7; D not certain. Germline CDR1 reads SEHNR; CDR2 reads FQNEAQ (reference sequence). The length of the CDR3 is 14 residues. Trimming pared 1 base from V and 4 bases from J, leaving 11 bases between. The CDR3 coding sequence is TGTGCCAGCAGCTTAGGTGGGCAACCTTACGAGCAGTACTTC. It is translated as CASSLGGQPYEQYF.

The sample holds many counts of this clonotype. The chain combines TRBV20-1 with TRBJ2-7; possible D gene TRBD2, 6 bases. Trimming removed 5 bases at V and 0 bases at J, with 11 bases between. The V gene's germline CDR1 is DFQATT and CDR2 SNEGSKA (reference sequence). The length of the CDR3 is 13 residues. CDR3 sequence: CSAERESSYEQYF. CDR3 DNA sequence: TGCAGTGCTGAACGGGAGAGCTCCTACGAGCAGTACTTC.

This clonotype was observed a handful of times. The chain couples TRBV7-2 to TRBJ2-1; 8 bases map to TRBD2. The CDR3 is 16 residues long. Looked up from germline, CDR1 is SGHTA and CDR2 is FQGNSA. The V segment lost 5 bases and the J segment 4 bases; nucleotides outside the gene matches: 10. CDR3: CASSRGLAERYNEQFF. The CDR3 DNA follows: TGTGCCAGCAGCCGCGGACTAGCCGAACGATACAATGAGCAGTTCTTC.

V usage is TRBV10-3 and J usage is TRBJ2-2; 8 bases map to TRBD1. The CDR3 has 16 amino acids. The junction had 8 bases not matched to a gene; V was cut back by 6 bases and J by 2 bases. Germline V gene lookup returns CDR1 ENHRY and CDR2 SYGVKD. The CDR3 bases are TGTGCCATCAGCTCAGGGGGCCAGATAAACACCGGGGAGCTGTTTTTT. Translating it yields CAISSGGQINTGELFF.